The TCR beta chain described here comes from a study of shared T cell receptors in the human thymus. Profiling relied on immunoSEQ multiplex PCR, and the TCRdb table lists in-frame clones only, not all of them. Here the sample spans roughly 710,000 clones, around 85% being singletons. These data are also associated with another study on human thymus T cells. As that report states: Each of the donors was a healthy Finnish infant who was undergoing open corrective cardiac surgery for congenital heart defects. In corrective heart surgery, resections were taken, and these provided the thymus tissue. Gene usage for V and J segments appeared biased in thymic and blood repertoires. Thymic repertoires of unrelated individuals were reported in related research to overlap highly.

The receptor's source is a girl less than two years old with a congenital heart defect. Sequenced sample: thymocytes.

The CDR3 nucleotides are TGTGCCAGCAGCCAAGGAACCGAGGACTATGGCTACACCTTC. Translation gives CASSQGTEDYGYTF. The chain has TRBV14 and TRBJ1-2; the D is unclear. Trimming cost V 1 base and J 3 bases, with 9 bases left between them. Germline V gene data show CDR1 as SGHDN and CDR2 as FVKESK. The CDR3 has 14 amino acids.